A single sample is the source of the 13 T cell receptor beta chains below, sequenced in a study of radiotherapy plus CTLA-4 blockade in lung cancer. The data were produced by immunoSEQ multiplex PCR, yet TCRdb's version contains in-frame clones alone and is incomplete. Found here are more than 75,000 clones, approximately 74% of them singletons; the top ten hold roughly 2.8%. The specimen was peripheral blood, collected from a patient treated with radiotherapy plus ipilimumab. The receptor source for this set is a human donor with non-small cell lung cancer who had a partial response to radiotherapy plus ipilimumab. Some clones in this sample may be carry-over from other donors' samples.

The V and J genes are TRBV9 and TRBJ2-1; TRBD1 aligns across 7 bases. Trimming cost V 0 bases and J 3 bases; bases outside gene matches: 9. This CDR3 comprises 17 residues. CDR1 and CDR2 from the germline V gene are SGDLS and YYNGEE. CDR3 in amino acids: CASSVEVGDRRYNEQFF. The CDR3 DNA follows: TGTGCCAGCAGCGTAGAAGTTGGGGACAGACGCTACAATGAGCAGTTCTTC. Full variable domain (remainder filled in from reference TRBV9 and TRBJ2-1): DSGVTQTPKHLITATGQRVTLRCSPRSGDLSVYWYQQSLDQGLQFLIQYYNGEERAKGNILERFSAQQFPDLHSELNLSSLELGDSALYFCASSVEVGDRRYNEQFFGPGTRLTVL.

Here the CDR3 DNA reads TGTGCCAGCAGCAGGGGCAGGCAACCGAACACTGAAGCTTTCTTT. Translating it yields CASSRGRQPNTEAFF. This rearrangement joins TRBV7-8 to TRBJ1-1; possibly TRBD1 for D (5 bases). V lost 5 bases to trimming and J lost 1 base, with 14 bases between them. Germline-derived CDR1 and CDR2 are SGHVS and FQNEAQ. The CDR3 length is 15 residues.

This sequence joins TRBV5-5 and TRBJ2-3; D gene uncertain. The V gene's germline CDR1 is SGHKS and CDR2 YYEKEE (reference sequence). V was cut by 5 bases and J by 0 bases, with 13 bases left in between. The CDR3 length is 15 residues. The CDR3 nucleotides read TGTGCCAGCAGTTCTGGTCCCACTAGCACAGATACGCAGTATTTT. This codes for CASSSGPTSTDTQYF. Drawing the rest from reference TRBV5-5 and TRBJ2-3, the complete variable domain is DAGVTQSPTHLIKTRGQQVTLRCSPISGHKSVSWYQQVLGQGPQFIFQYYEKEERGRGNFPDRFSARQFPNYSSELNVNALLLGDSALYLCASSSGPTSTDTQYFGPGTRLTVL.

The chain recombines TRBV18 with TRBJ1-1; perhaps TRBD1 as D (6 bases). Trimming removed 5 bases from V and 1 base from J, with 14 bases in between. Per the germline V gene, CDR1 is KGHSH and CDR2 is LQKENI. The CDR3 runs 15 residues. The CDR3 protein is CASSDIYRANTEAFF. CDR3 nucleotides: TGTGCCAGCTCAGATATCTACAGGGCGAACACTGAAGCTTTCTTT. Variable domain in full (rest from reference TRBV18 and TRBJ1-1): NAGVMQNPRHLVRRRGQEARLRCSPMKGHSHVYWYRQLPEEGLKFMVYLQKENIIDESGMPKERFSAEFPKEGPSILRIQQVVRGDSAAYFCASSDIYRANTEAFFGQGTRLTVV.

This clone was seen a single time. J is TRBJ1-4 and V is TRBV11-3; tentatively, D is TRBD1 (6 bases). CDR1 is SGHNT and CDR2 is YENEEA in the germline V gene. The CDR3 is 16 amino acids. Trimming cost V 5 bases and J 5 bases, with 18 bases left between them. CDR3 in amino acids: CASSPGSRGGNEKLFF. The CDR3 coding sequence is TGTGCCAGCAGCCCAGGGAGCAGGGGCGGAAATGAAAAACTGTTTTTT.

This chain uses TRBV6-6 with TRBJ2-1; tentative D call: TRBD2 (6 bases). V gave up 8 bases and J gave up 5 bases, with 10 bases separating them. This CDR3 is 12 amino acids long. Per germline, CDR1 MNHNY and CDR2 SVGAGI (reference sequence). The CDR3 DNA is TGTGCCAGCGGTCGGGGGAACAATGAGCAGTTCTTC. Amino acids: CASGRGNNEQFF.

The chain recombines TRBV29-1 with TRBJ1-6; 11 bases line up with TRBD1. This CDR3 region has 13 residues. After removal of 4 bases from V and 8 bases from J, the junction contained 1 base not matched to a gene. In germline, CDR1 is SQVTM, CDR2 ANQGSEA. The CDR3 here is CSVGTGGDSPLHF. The CDR3 DNA reads as TGCAGCGTTGGGACAGGGGGCGATTCACCCCTCCACTTT.

J is TRBJ1-6 and V is TRBV4-3; possible D gene TRBD1, 5 bases. The CDR3 runs 15 residues. Germline V lookup: CDR1 LGHNA, CDR2 YSLEER. V was clipped by 0 bases and J by 9 bases, with 12 bases between them. CDR3 loop: CASSQDLTGGSPLHF. DNA of the CDR3: TGCGCCAGCAGCCAAGATCTAACAGGCGGTTCACCCCTCCACTTT.

The chain carries TRBV5-1 and TRBJ2-1; the match to TRBD1 covers 7 bases. In germline, CDR1 is SGHRS, CDR2 YFSETQ. J lost 2 bases, V lost 4 bases, and 9 bases had no gene match. The CDR3 covers 16 residues. This CDR3 is CASSAAGTDAYNEQFF. The CDR3 nucleotides are TGCGCCAGCAGCGCAGCCGGGACAGATGCCTACAATGAGCAGTTCTTC.

V usage is TRBV5-6 and J usage is TRBJ1-1, with a weak D call TRBD1 (5 bases). The V gene lost 0 bases and the J gene lost 11 bases, with 11 bases spanning the gap. The germline gives CDR1 SGHDT, CDR2 YYEEEE. CDR3 length: 12 amino acids. The chain's CDR3 is CASSLEGRSAFF. CDR3 DNA: TGTGCCAGCAGCTTGGAGGGGCGGTCGGCTTTCTTT.

The genes are TRBV5-1 and TRBJ1-1; 8 bases match TRBD1. With 2 bases clipped from V and 0 bases from J, the junction kept 9 bases outside the gene matches. The CDR3 is 17 residues long. Germline loops: CDR1 SGHRS, CDR2 YFSETQ. CDR3 DNA: TGCGCCAGCAGCTTTTCACAGGGGGTCACCATGAACACTGAAGCTTTCTTT. Translating gives CASSFSQGVTMNTEAFF.

About this clone: Other DNA sequences within the sample encode an identical CDR3. The chain links TRBV10-2 to TRBJ2-1; 7 positions agree with TRBD2. This CDR3 is 12 amino acids long. V lost 4 bases to trimming and J lost 10 bases; unmatched junction nucleotides: 4. CDR1 and CDR2 from the germline V gene are WSHSY and SAAADI. The CDR3 region has the DNA TGCGCCAGCAGTGGGCTAGCGGAAGAGCAGTTCTTC. Translated: CASSGLAEEQFF.

The CDR3 sequence is CASSLGLAGGTGELFF. The DNA of the CDR3 is TGTGCCAGCAGCTTAGGACTAGCGGGGGGGACCGGGGAGCTGTTTTTT. The chain is built from TRBV7-3 and TRBJ2-2; 15 bases are a match to TRBD2. Germline-derived CDR1 and CDR2 are SGHTA and FQGTGA. V shed 2 bases, J shed 5 bases, and the junction held 0 bases outside the gene matches. The CDR3 has 16 amino acids.